This T cell receptor (beta chain) was observed in a study of response to subunit inactivated influenza vaccine. This clonotype showed up just a few times. CDR3 length equals 13 residues. Germline CDR1 is GTSNPN and CDR2 is SVGIG (reference sequence). Trimming took 0 bases from V and 2 from J, leaving 8 bases between them. TCRdb itself ran the RT-PCR reads through MiXCR, one entry per CDR3 protein. The top ten hold 10% to 13% of the sample, which has approximately 310,000 distinct CDR3 sequences, roughly 22% seen once. Here the sequenced sample was PBMCs from blood, taken around 22 months after vaccination. V usage is TRBV30 and J usage is TRBJ2-7; unclear D gene. The TCR sequence derives from a man between 50 and 70 years old who received an inactivated influenza vaccine. The CDR3 DNA sequence: TGTGCCTGGAGTGTTAAGGGAACCTACGAGCAGTACTTC. Translation gives CAWSVKGTYEQYF.